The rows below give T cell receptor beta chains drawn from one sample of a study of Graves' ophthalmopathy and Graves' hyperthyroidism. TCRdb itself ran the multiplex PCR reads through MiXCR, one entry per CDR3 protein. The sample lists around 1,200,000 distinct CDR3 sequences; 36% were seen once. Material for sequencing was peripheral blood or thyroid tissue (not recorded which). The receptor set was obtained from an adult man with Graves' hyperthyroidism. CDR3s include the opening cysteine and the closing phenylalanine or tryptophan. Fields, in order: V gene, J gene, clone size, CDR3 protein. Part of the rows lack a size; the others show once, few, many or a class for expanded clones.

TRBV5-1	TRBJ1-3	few	CASSLTGPGNTIYF
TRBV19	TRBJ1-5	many	CASSKGGGQPQHF
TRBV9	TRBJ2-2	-	CASSPRHRGRTGELFF
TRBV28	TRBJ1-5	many	CASRLGQPRNQPQHF
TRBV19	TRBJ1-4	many	CASSTNGQGDEKLFF
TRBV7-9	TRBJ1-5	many	CASSQGQGNQPQHF
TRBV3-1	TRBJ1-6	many	CASSQGTGNSPLHF
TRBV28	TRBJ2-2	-	CASTTGELFF
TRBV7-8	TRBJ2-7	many	CASSPRTGGMNEQYF
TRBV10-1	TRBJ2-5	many	CASGDGTGDVETQYF
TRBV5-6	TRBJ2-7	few	CASSSLLRDRGYYEQYF